Listed below are T cell receptor beta chains from one sample, sequenced in a study of control samples from healthy donors and cancer patients. The table came from immunoSEQ multiplex PCR; TCRdb's copy has only in-frame clones and leaves some out. The repertoire consists of some 110,000 clones, with approximately 83% occurring once and the leading ten covering approximately 13%. Input material: blood. These receptors were collected from a woman aged 45-59 years in good health. Each CDR3 is given with its conserved first and last residue. D genes are given only for firm matches. Rows may omit the clone size; those that give it use once, few, many or a size class.

abundance,d_gene,j_gene,v_gene,CDR3nt,CDR3aa
NA,NA,TRBJ2-1,TRBV20-1,TGCAGTGCTAGTAATACCTACAATGAGCAGTTCTTC,CSASNTYNEQFF
few,NA,TRBJ2-3,TRBV19,TGTGCCAGTAGTATTGCCAGGGGAGGAGATACGCAGTATTTT,CASSIARGGDTQYF
NA,TRBD2,TRBJ2-1,TRBV19,TGTGCCAGTAGTATCGCGGGGGGCAGCGAGCAGTTCTTC,CASSIAGGSEQFF
NA,TRBD1,TRBJ1-6,TRBV19,TGTGCCAGTAGTTCCGGGACAGGGAAATCACCCCTCCACTTT,CASSSGTGKSPLHF
NA,NA,TRBJ2-7,TRBV7-8,TGTGCCAGCAGCTTAGTTAGGGATCACTACGAGCAGTACTTC,CASSLVRDHYEQYF
NA,NA,TRBJ2-7,TRBV6-5,TGTGCCAGCACCTTTACAGGCTCCTACGAGCAGTACTTC,CASTFTGSYEQYF
NA,TRBD2,TRBJ2-5,TRBV7-2,TGTGCCAGCAGCAGCCGGGGGGACGGAGAGACCCAGTACTTC,CASSSRGDGETQYF
NA,NA,TRBJ2-5,TRBV2,TGTGCCAGCATCACCAGGGAAGAGACCCAGTACTTC,CASITREETQYF
NA,TRBD1,TRBJ2-1,TRBV24-1,TGTGCCACCAGTGAAAGCTTCAGGGGGCGTGAGCAGTTCTTC,CATSESFRGREQFF
NA,NA,TRBJ1-1,TRBV19,TGTGCCAGTAGTATAGATCGAGGGAGGGCTGAAGCTTTCTTT,CASSIDRGRAEAFF
NA,NA,TRBJ2-3,TRBV12-3/TRBV12-4,TGTGCCAGCAGTTTCTTGGATACGCAGTATTTT,CASSFLDTQYF
NA,TRBD2,TRBJ2-1,TRBV3-1/TRBV3-2,TGTGCCAGCAGCCAAGCCCCGACTAGCGGGAATGAGCAGTTCTTC,CASSQAPTSGNEQFF
NA,NA,TRBJ1-1,TRBV27,TGTGCCAGCAGTTTTTCGGGGGGCTCGGCCACTGAAGCTTTCTTT,CASSFSGGSATEAFF
NA,NA,TRBJ2-2,TRBV19,TGTGCCAGTAGTACAGGCGTTGTTTCCCGGGAGCTGTTTTTT,CASSTGVVSRELFF
NA,TRBD1,TRBJ2-3,TRBV12-5,TGTGCTAGTGGTTTGGGGGACAGGGACAGCACAGATACGCAGTATTTT,CASGLGDRDSTDTQYF
NA,TRBD1,TRBJ2-1,TRBV27,TGTGCCAGCAGTTTTGGACAGGGTATTAAGAATGAGCAGTTCTTC,CASSFGQGIKNEQFF
NA,NA,TRBJ2-6,TRBV11-2,TGTGCCAGCAGCTTACGGAACCATGGGGCCAACGTCCTGACTTTC,CASSLRNHGANVLTF
once,NA,TRBJ1-2,TRBV5-6,TGTGCCAGCAGCATCGGGACGGCCTATGGCTACACCTTC,CASSIGTAYGYTF
many,NA,TRBJ2-7,TRBV5-5,TGTGCCAGCAGCTTGCAAGGGTCCTACGAGCAGTACTTC,CASSLQGSYEQYF
NA,NA,TRBJ1-2,TRBV5-4,TGTGCCAGCAGCCCGCGGGGACCCGAGGCGGGGGGCTACACCTTC,CASSPRGPEAGGYTF
NA,TRBD1,TRBJ2-5,TRBV4-1,TGCGCCAGCAGCCAGTCCGGGACAGGGGGGACCCAGTACTTC,CASSQSGTGGTQYF
NA,NA,TRBJ2-7,TRBV6-1,TGTGCCAGCAGTGAAGTTAGTAATCGGGAGCAGTACTTC,CASSEVSNREQYF
NA,NA,TRBJ2-7,TRBV29-1,TGCAGCGTTGAAGATCCCGCAGGGAGCTCCTACGAGCAGTACTTC,CSVEDPAGSSYEQYF
NA,NA,TRBJ2-3,TRBV5-1,TGCGCCAGCAAAGGTCACGAGGGCACAGATACGCAGTATTTT,CASKGHEGTDTQYF
NA,NA,TRBJ2-1,TRBV11-3,TGTGCCAGCAGCTTAGAATACGGGGGGCAAAATGAGCAGTTCTTC,CASSLEYGGQNEQFF
NA,NA,TRBJ2-7,TRBV21-1,TGTGCCAGCAGCAAACGCGATCCCAGCCCGTCTCACGGGCAGTACTTC,CASSKRDPSPSHGQYF
NA,TRBD2,TRBJ2-3,TRBV4-1,TGCGCCAGCAGCCAAGCAACTAGCGGGGGGGCCAGGACGCAGTATTTT,CASSQATSGGARTQYF
NA,TRBD1,TRBJ1-1,TRBV7-3,TGTGCCAGCAGCTCCCAGGGGGCGGGTACTGAAGCTTTCTTT,CASSSQGAGTEAFF
NA,NA,TRBJ2-1,TRBV9,TGTGCCAGCAGCTCACTAGTAGGGTCCTACAATGAGCAGTTCTTC,CASSSLVGSYNEQFF
NA,NA,TRBJ2-2,TRBV2,TGTGCCAGCTCATTTCTAGGGTCGGGTACCGGGGAGCTGTTTTTT,CASSFLGSGTGELFF
NA,NA,TRBJ1-2,TRBV19,TGTGCCAGTGTCAGCGAGGACTATGGCTACACCTTC,CASVSEDYGYTF
once,NA,TRBJ2-7,TRBV15,TGTGCCACCAGCAGAGATCATGGGTACGAGCAGTACTTC,CATSRDHGYEQYF
NA,TRBD1,TRBJ1-3,TRBV19,TGTGCCAGTAGTATTGGGACAGGGGCTGGAAACACCATATATTTT,CASSIGTGAGNTIYF
NA,NA,TRBJ2-1,TRBV19,TGTGCCAGTAGTATAGCCGGGGGCCTCTCCTACAATGAGCAGTTCTTC,CASSIAGGLSYNEQFF
once,NA,TRBJ2-1,TRBV3-1/TRBV3-2,TGTGCCAGCAGCCAAGGACAGTCCTACAATGAGCAGTTCTTC,CASSQGQSYNEQFF